This T cell receptor beta chain was profiled in a study of blood T cell repertoires in COVID-19. The CDR3 extends over 19 amino acids. The V end was cut by 0 bases, the J end by 0 bases, with 18 bases between. The germline CDR1 and CDR2 sequences are LNHNV and YYDKDF (reference sequence). Method: immunoSEQ multiplex PCR; TCRdb's copy keeps in-frame clones and lacks some. Of roughly 100,000 clones listed, roughly four fifths are singletons. Input material: peripheral blood. The chain is built from TRBV15 and TRBJ1-3, with D tentatively TRBD1 (6 bases). This TCR came from a woman aged 70-85 years with acute or convalescent COVID-19. The CDR3 here is CATSRDSGGATDSGNTIYF. Here the CDR3 DNA reads TGTGCCACCAGCAGAGATTCGGGGGGGGCTACTGACTCTGGAAACACCATATATTTT.